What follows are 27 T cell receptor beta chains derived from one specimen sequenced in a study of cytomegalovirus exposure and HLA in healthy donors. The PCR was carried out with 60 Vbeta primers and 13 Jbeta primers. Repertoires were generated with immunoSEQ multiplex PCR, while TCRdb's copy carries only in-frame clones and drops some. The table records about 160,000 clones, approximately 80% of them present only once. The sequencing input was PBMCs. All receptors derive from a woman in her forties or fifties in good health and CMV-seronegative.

The CDR3 loop is CASSMRASGGFNNEQFF. The CDR3 DNA reads as TGTGCCAGTAGTATGAGGGCTAGCGGGGGGTTTAACAATGAGCAGTTCTTC. The V gene is TRBV19, the J gene TRBJ2-1, with 11 bases that match TRBD2. The V gene end was trimmed by 3 bases and the J gene end by 5 bases; junction bases not matched to a gene: 9. Germline lookup yields CDR1 LNHDA and CDR2 SQIVND (reference sequence). The CDR3 runs 17 residues.

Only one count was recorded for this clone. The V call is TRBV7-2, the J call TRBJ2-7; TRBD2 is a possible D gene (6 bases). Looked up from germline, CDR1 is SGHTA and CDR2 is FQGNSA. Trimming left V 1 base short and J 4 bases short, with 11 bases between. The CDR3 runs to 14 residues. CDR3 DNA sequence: TGTGCCAGCAGCTTAGGGTCCGGGGGTTACGAGCAGTACTTC. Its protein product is CASSLGSGGYEQYF.

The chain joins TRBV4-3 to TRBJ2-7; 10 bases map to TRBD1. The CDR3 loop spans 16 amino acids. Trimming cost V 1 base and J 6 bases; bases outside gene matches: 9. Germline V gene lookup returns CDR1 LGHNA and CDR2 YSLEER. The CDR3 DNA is TGCGCCAGCAGCCAAGTTGCCGGGACAGGGGTGGGCGAGCAGTACTTC. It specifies CASSQVAGTGVGEQYF.

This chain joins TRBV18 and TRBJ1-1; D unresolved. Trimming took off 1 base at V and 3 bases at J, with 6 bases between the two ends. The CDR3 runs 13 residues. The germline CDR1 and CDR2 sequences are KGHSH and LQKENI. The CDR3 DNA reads TGTGCCAGCTCACCACTCGGGTACACTGAAGCTTTCTTT. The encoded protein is CASSPLGYTEAFF.

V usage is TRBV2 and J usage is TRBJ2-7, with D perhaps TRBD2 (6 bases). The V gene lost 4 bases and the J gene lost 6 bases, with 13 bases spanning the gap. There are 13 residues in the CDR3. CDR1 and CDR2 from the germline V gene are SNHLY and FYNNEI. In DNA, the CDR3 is TGTGCCAGCAGTGGGGAGGAGGGAACCGAGCAGTACTTC. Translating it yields CASSGEEGTEQYF.

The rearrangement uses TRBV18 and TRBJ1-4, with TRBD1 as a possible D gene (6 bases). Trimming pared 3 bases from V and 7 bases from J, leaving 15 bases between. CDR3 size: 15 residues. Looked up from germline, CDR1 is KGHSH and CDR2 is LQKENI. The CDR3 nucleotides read TGTGCCAGCTCACCGATTCTACAGGGAAGTGAAAAACTGTTTTTT. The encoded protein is CASSPILQGSEKLFF.

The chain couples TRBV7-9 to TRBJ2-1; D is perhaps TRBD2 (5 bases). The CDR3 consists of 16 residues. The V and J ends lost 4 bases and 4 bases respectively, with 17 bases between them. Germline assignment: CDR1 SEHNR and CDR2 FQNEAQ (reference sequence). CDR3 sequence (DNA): TGTGCCAGCAGCTCACCCGAGGACGGGAATTACAATGAGCAGTTCTTC. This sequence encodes CASSSPEDGNYNEQFF.

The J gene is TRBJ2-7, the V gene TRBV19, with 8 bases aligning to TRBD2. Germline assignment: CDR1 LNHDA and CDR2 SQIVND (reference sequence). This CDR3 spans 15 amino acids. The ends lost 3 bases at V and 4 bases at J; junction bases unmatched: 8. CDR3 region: CASSISAGGEYEQYF. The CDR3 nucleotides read TGTGCCAGTAGTATTAGTGCGGGAGGAGAATACGAGCAGTACTTC.

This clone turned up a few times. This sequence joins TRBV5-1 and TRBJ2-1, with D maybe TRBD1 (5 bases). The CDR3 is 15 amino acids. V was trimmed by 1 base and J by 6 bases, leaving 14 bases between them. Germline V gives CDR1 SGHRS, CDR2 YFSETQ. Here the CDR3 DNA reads TGCGCCAGCAGCTTGAGGCCAGGGATGGTCAATGAGCAGTTCTTC. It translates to CASSLRPGMVNEQFF.

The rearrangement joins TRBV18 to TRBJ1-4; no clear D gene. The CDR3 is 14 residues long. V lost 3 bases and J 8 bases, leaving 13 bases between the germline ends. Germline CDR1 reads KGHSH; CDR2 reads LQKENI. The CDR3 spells CASSPLQVYEKLFF. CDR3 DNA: TGTGCCAGCTCACCCCTCCAAGTCTACGAAAAACTGTTTTTT.

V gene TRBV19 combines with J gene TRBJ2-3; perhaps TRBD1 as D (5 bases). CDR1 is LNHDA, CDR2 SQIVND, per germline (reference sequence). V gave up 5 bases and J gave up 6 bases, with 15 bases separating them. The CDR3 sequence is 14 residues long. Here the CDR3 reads CASSLSGFSDTQYF. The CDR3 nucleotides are TGTGCCAGTAGTTTATCAGGGTTTTCGGATACGCAGTATTTT.

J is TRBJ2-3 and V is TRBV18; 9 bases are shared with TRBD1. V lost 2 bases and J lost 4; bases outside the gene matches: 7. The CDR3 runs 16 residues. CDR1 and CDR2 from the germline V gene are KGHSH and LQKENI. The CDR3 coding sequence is TGTGCCAGCTCACCATATAGGGGACAGGGTCCAGATACGCAGTATTTT. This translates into CASSPYRGQGPDTQYF.

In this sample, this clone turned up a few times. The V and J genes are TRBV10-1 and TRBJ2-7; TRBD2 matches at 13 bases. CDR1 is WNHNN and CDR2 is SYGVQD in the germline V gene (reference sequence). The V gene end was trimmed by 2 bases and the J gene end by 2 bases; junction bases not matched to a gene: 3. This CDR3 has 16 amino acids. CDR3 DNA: TGCGCCAGCAGTGAGGGACTAGCGGGGGCCGCCTACGAGCAGTACTTC. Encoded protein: CASSEGLAGAAYEQYF.

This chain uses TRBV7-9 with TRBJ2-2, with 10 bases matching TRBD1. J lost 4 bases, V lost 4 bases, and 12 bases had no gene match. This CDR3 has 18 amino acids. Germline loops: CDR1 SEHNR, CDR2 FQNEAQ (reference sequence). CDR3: CASSSRGETGGFTGELFF. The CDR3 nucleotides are TGTGCCAGCAGCTCGCGAGGAGAGACAGGGGGCTTCACCGGGGAGCTGTTTTTT.

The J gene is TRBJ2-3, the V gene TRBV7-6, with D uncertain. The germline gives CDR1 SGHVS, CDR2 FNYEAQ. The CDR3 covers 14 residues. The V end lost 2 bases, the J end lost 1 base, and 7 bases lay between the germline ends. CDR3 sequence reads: CASSLRRGTDTQYF. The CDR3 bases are TGTGCCAGCAGCTTACGGAGAGGCACAGATACGCAGTATTTT.

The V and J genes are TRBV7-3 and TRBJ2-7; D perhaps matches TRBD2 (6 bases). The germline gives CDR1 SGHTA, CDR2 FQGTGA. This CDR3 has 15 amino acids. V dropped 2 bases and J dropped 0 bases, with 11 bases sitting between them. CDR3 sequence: CASSLGPGSSYEQYF. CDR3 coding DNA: TGTGCCAGCAGCTTAGGTCCCGGGAGCTCCTACGAGCAGTACTTC.

CDR3 sequence: CASSQDLRLETSEQYF. CDR3 DNA sequence: TGCGCCAGCAGCCAAGATCTAAGGCTAGAGACCAGCGAGCAGTACTTC. The chain is built from TRBV4-3 and TRBJ2-7; D unresolved. The germline V gene encodes CDR1 LGHNA and CDR2 YSLEER. The CDR3 loop spans 16 amino acids. Deletions cut 0 bases from V and 6 bases from J, with 18 bases between.

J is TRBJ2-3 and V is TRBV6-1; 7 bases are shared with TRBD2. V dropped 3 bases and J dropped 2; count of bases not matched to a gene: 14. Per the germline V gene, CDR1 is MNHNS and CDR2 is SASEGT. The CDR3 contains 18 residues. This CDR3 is CASSDLFGSGPTTDTQYF. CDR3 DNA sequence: TGTGCCAGCAGTGATCTTTTTGGTAGCGGGCCAACCACAGATACGCAGTATTTT.

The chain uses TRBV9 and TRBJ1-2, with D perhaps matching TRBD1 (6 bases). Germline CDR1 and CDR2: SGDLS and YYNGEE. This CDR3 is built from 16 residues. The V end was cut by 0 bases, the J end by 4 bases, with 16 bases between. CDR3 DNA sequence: TGTGCCAGCAGCGTAGCATGGGCAGGGGCTAGCTATGGCTACACCTTC. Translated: CASSVAWAGASYGYTF.

CDR3 amino acids: CAISARGQGVGETQYF. In nucleotides, the CDR3 is TGTGCCATCAGTGCAAGGGGGCAGGGTGTTGGGGAGACCCAGTACTTC. The rearrangement uses TRBV10-3 and TRBJ2-5, with 7 bases matching TRBD1. The CDR3 sequence is 16 residues long. CDR1 is ENHRY and CDR2 is SYGVKD in the germline V gene. Trimming at V came to 4 bases and at J to 5 bases, leaving 13 bases not matched to a gene.

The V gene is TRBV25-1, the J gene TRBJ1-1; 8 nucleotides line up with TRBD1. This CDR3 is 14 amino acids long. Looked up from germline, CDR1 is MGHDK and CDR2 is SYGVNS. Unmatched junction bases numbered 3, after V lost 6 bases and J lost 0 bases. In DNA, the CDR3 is TGTGCCAGCAGAAAGACAGGGGTGAACACTGAAGCTTTCTTT. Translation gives CASRKTGVNTEAFF.

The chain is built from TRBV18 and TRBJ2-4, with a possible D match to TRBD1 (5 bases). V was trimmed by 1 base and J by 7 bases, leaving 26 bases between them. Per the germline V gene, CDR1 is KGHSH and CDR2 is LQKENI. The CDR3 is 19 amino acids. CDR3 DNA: TGTGCCAGCTCACCACGGTCAATGGCAGGGTCTTTAGGGTCCAACATTCAGTACTTC. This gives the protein CASSPRSMAGSLGSNIQYF.

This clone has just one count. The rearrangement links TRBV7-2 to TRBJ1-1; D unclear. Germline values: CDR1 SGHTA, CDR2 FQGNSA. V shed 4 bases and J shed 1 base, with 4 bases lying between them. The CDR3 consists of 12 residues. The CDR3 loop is CASSYWNTEAFF. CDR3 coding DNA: TGTGCCAGCAGCTACTGGAACACTGAAGCTTTCTTT.

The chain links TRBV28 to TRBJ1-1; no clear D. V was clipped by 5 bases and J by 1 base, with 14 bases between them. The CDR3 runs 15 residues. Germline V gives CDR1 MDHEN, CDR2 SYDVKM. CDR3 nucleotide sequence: TGTGCCAGCAGTCCCCCCCTTCCACAGAACACTGAAGCTTTCTTT. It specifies CASSPPLPQNTEAFF.

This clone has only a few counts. In DNA, the CDR3 is TGCGCCAGCAGCCACGGACAACTAGATACGCAGTATTTT. Translation: CASSHGQLDTQYF. The chain links TRBV4-3 to TRBJ2-3, with D tentatively TRBD1 (5 bases). CDR3 length: 13 amino acids. Trimming took off 3 bases at V and 5 bases at J, with 9 bases between the two ends. Germline V gives CDR1 LGHNA, CDR2 YSLEER.

CDR3: CASRATGSGLRVQYF. CDR3 sequence (DNA): TGTGCAAGTCGCGCCACAGGGTCCGGATTGAGAGTCCAGTACTTC. This chain joins TRBV12-2 and TRBJ2-7; no check of the table's D call, TRBD1, against the DNA was made. TRBV12-2 is a listed pseudogene. There are 15 residues in the CDR3.

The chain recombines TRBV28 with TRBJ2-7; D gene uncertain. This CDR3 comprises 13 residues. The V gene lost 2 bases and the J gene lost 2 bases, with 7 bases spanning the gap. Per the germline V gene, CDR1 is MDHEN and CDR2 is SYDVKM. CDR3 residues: CASSLIQAYEQYF. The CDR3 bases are TGTGCCAGCAGTTTAATCCAGGCCTACGAGCAGTACTTC.